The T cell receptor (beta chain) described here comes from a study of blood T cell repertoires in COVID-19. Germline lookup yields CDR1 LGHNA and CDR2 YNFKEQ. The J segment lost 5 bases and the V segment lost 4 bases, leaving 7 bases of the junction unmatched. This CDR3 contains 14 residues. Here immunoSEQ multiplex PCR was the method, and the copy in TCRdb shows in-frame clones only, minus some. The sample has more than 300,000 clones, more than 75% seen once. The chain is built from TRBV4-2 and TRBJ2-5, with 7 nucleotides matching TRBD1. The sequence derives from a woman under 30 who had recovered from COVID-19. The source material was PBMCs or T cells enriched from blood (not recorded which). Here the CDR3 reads CASSLTGRGETQYF. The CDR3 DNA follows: TGTGCCAGCAGCCTGACAGGGCGCGGCGAGACCCAGTACTTC.